This T cell receptor beta chain stems from a study of CD8 T cells in Susac syndrome. The study's findings and limits: The TCR sequencing and HLA analysis in the study involved a relatively small number of individuals, as the study acknowledged.

The multiple sclerosis control group consisted of treatment-naive patients whose relapsing-remitting disease, which was either stable or active, fulfilled revised McDonald criteria. Worth noting for this clonotype: The antigen remains undetermined.

V shed 6 bases and J shed 5 bases, with 11 bases lying between them. Per germline, CDR1 SGHRS and CDR2 YFSETQ. The CDR3 consists of 13 residues. RNA, at roughly 0.5 to 1 ug, was reverse transcribed with random hexamers. TCRdb recomputed calls from the immunoSEQ multiplex PCR reads with MiXCR, one row per CDR3 protein. Here the sample spans 250,000 to 350,000 distinct CDR3 sequences, about 90% being singletons. The receptor was isolated from a human donor with multiple sclerosis. The gene calls are TRBV5-1 and TRBJ1-4, with a possible D match to TRBD1 (6 bases). Input material: CD4+ T cells from PBMCs. This CDR3 reads CASTTGYNEKLFF. Here the CDR3 DNA reads TGCGCCAGCACCACAGGGTACAATGAAAAACTGTTTTTT.